This TCR beta chain was found in a study of cytomegalovirus exposure and HLA in healthy donors (dated by TCRdb to about 2017). Study-wide context: An earlier analysis of approximately 590 of the donors reported about 290 Gb of sequence data and 100 million to 140 million unique TCR beta sequences from 190 million or so T cells. An early release that covered about 600 HLA-typed donors contained about 300 gigabases of sequencing data and tens of millions of unique TCR sequences. Of the roughly 390 genotyped donors, 65% to 90% fell in the genetic ancestry cluster associated with self-reported Caucasian donors. The study aimed to test whether cataloging public T cell receptors could reveal signatures of past pathogen exposure. The study used immunosequencing to profile the T cell repertoires of 670 or so subjects and linked those repertoires to cytomegalovirus serostatus. Besides the first cohort of roughly 660 subjects, a separate validation cohort made up of 120 different subjects was used. To predict cytomegalovirus infection status, the study combined high-throughput TCR immunosequencing, statistical association of individual TCRs with disease status, and machine learning. In a later analysis, previously published TCR beta repertoires from 670 or so donors were re-analyzed and high-resolution HLA genotyping was added so that TCR occurrence patterns could be studied. Rather than using new phenotypic data, the later analysis identified candidate immune exposures from TCR beta sequences and from how often those sequences occurred across donors. An earlier analysis of several hundred of the donors applied high-throughput TCR beta sequencing to assess whether each TCR beta V gene segment acted as functional or pseudogenic. Donor age, sex, ethnicity and CMV serostatus were compiled alongside the repertoire data. A later genetic analysis took genome-wide SNP genotypes for about three fifths of the 666 donors and used that subset as a discovery cohort. All discovery cohort repertoires had been generated using a single sequencing platform. Class I and class II HLA loci were covered by the typing at four-digit resolution. The number of typed donors differed by locus: about 620-640 for A, B, C, DRB1 and DQB1; 500 to 550 for DQA1; fewer than 610 for DPA1; and approximately 450 for DPB1. Because of strong linkage in the cohort, five DR-DQ haplotypes were treated as single units for association and clustering. Among some 410 genotyped donors of the cohort, an average of approximately 230,000 unique TCR beta nucleotide sequences were sequenced per donor, around 20% of them non-productive. General conclusions and limits of the study: Presence/absence analyses assumed roughly uniform sequencing depth across donors, an assumption that may not hold. Some IMGT-functional V segments, including TRBV6-2 and TRBV6-3, could not be told apart with the 87-base-pair reads, so those segments were excluded. In vitro tests confirmed that a few of the cytomegalovirus-associated TCR beta chains recognize cytomegalovirus antigens. In the study, 164 TCR beta chains were listed as associated with cytomegalovirus. Across donors, most TCR sequences were observed very rarely, whereas some public TCRs were present in many individuals. Specific HLA alleles were associated with more than 15,000 TCR beta sequences at a false discovery rate of 0.05 in a later analysis. A later analysis found that TCR association rates varied across HLA loci, with DRB1 alleles showing the most associated TCRs and HLA-C alleles the fewest. Cytomegalovirus status was reported to be diagnosed by the classifier with high specificity and sensitivity in both the original and validation cohorts. Only TCR beta chains were sequenced in this cohort, and the absence of alpha or paired-chain data limited detectable features. When HLA alleles, especially DR and DQ, strongly co-occurred, attributing TCR associations to individual alleles was difficult. According to a later analysis, most CMV-associated TCR beta chains appeared to be HLA-restricted, and the HLA associations seemed to be driven largely by CMV exposure. Linkage disequilibrium might explain the correlated functional status among segregating V segments, but an unknown experimental factor could not be excluded. An earlier analysis of approximately 540 of the donors showed that most TCR beta V segments appeared in productive rearrangements either about 87% or about 30% of the time, which broadly matched IMGT annotations. In a later analysis, several top co-occurrence clusters were reported to appear linked to parvovirus B19, influenza, CMV and Epstein-Barr virus. A cluster of highly shared sequence variants was judged likely to be a technical artifact of the sequencing pipeline. Compared with the roughly 700-donor mean, donors in an Asian-associated ancestry cluster had fewer N-insertions in productive TCRs, according to a later genetic analysis. According to the authors, the approach could potentially be generalized to other disease states and immunological phenotypes. A further reported finding was that TCR beta sequences accurately predicted the HLA-A and HLA-B alleles for most subjects in the first cohort. V-gene and J-gene trimming of TCR beta chains was associated with a missense DCLRE1C variant in a later genetic analysis, and the association was replicated in an independent cohort. Because HLA typing was unavailable for some donors at each locus, only the typed subset was used in association tests. Immune exposure information for the cohort was limited to CMV serostatus. Compared with equally common non-associated chains, HLA-associated TCR beta chains in a later analysis were more clonally expanded and had lower generation probabilities. The earlier analysis of 587 of the donors excluded roughly 16 rarely observed V segments, including chromosome 9 orphons, because counts were too low.

The cohort consisted of 670 or so healthy bone marrow donors. At the time of sampling, all cohort members were nominally healthy, though unrecorded immune exposures were likely present. The donor tested CMV seronegative, placing the donor among the 350 or so seronegative members of the cohort. A peripheral blood sample was collected from each donor, and TCR beta sequencing was performed on peripheral blood mononuclear cells. Genomic DNA was extracted from the blood cell samples with the Qiagen DNeasy Blood Extraction Kit. The CDR3 goes from the cysteine to the phenylalanine over 16 residues. The DNA shown is the 48-base CDR3, in frame from base 1. The germline V gene yields SGHDT for CDR1 and YYEEEE for CDR2. V and J are truncated by 4 bases and 2 bases respectively, leaving an intervening sequence of 17 bases. Library prep was done by the immunoSEQ multiplex PCR assay. For the multiplex PCR, a mixture combining 60 forward primers for TCR Vbeta segments and 13 reverse primers for TCR Jbeta segments was used. Amplification of the CDR3 region of rearranged TCR beta genes was performed with a multiplex PCR assay on genomic DNA. The amplified TCR beta libraries were sequenced on the Illumina HiSeq System as 87-base-pair reads. Concerning the study's data processing: Across the roughly 670 repertoires, a later analysis counted 80 million or so unique TCR beta chains, roughly 11 million of which were shared by at least two donors. Raw reads were error-corrected and collapsed into unique sequences by a nearest-neighbor algorithm in which closely related sequences were merged to remove PCR and sequencing errors. To assign V, D and J gene segments, CDR3 sequences were aligned to IMGT reference sequences. For a sequence to be retained, a match of at least six nucleotides to both a V gene segment and a J gene segment was required. A rearrangement counted as productive if the CDR3 had no stop codons and remained in frame with V and J, and every other rearrangement counted as non-productive. CDR3 was defined by IMGT convention, running from the second conserved V-encoded cysteine to the conserved J-encoded phenylalanine. In an earlier analysis of around 540 of the donors, sequences lacking an unambiguous match to a single V gene segment were excluded. In an earlier analysis of approximately 560 of the donors, a V segment was called functional when productive rearrangements were above 56.7%, and segregating when the standard deviation between donors exceeded 5%. A statistical classification framework was built for diagnosing cytomegalovirus status from the catalog of TCR beta chain sequences. In a later analysis, V and J genes were assigned by comparing TCR nucleotide sequences against IMGT/GENE-DB human TR gene sequences. Using the TCRdist pipeline, a later analysis assigned CDR3 sequences along with most-parsimonious VDJ recombination scenarios. In a later analysis, each TCR beta chain was defined by its CDR3 amino acid sequence together with its V-gene family, and reads without a unique V-gene family were excluded. As a way to deal with suspected cross-contamination and a sequencing artifact, a later analysis dropped approximately 590 nucleotide sequences that were highly shared and had low generation probability. A later analysis calculated a clonal expansion index for each public chain from normalized within-repertoire ranks of inferred template counts. Generation probabilities in a later analysis came from a VDJ recombination model fitted to out-of-frame rearrangements, and those results were checked against IGoR. In a later analysis, hypergeometric tests were used to score TCR-TCR, TCR-HLA and TCR-CMV co-occurrence, with a repertoire-size bias correction applied to TCR pairs. A later analysis estimated false discovery rates by permuting HLA or CMV assignments 20 times. A later analysis grouped co-occurring TCRs with DBSCAN, adding TCRdist sequence similarity when clustering within HLA-allele-positive subsets. Co-occurrence clustering excluded repertoires with fewer than 30,000 or more than 120,000 public chains, plus five with anomalous nucleotide sharing. What TCRdb holds here is the immuneACCESS table cut down to in-frame rearrangements. Part of the clones is not present; checked against another copy, under half of the missing clones reflect an unresolved V gene, and the others are unexplained. V and J calls and clone size are as listed in that table; D and trimming were resolved from the DNA. The sample table shows 150,000 to 200,000 clones, and 70% to 80% are seen once. The leading ten clones occupy roughly 1.4% of the sample.

The sample holds a few counts of this clone. The target of this receptor is not known. No base quality information exists; no much larger clone differs at one position. Sequenced sample: PBMCs. The clonotype was recovered from a woman aged 45-59 years in good health and CMV-seronegative. The rearranged segments are TRBV5-6 and TRBJ2-3; TRBD2 is a possible D gene, resting on 7 matching bases. The nucleotide sequence reads as follows: TGTGCCAGCAGCAAGTGGGGGGGGCGAATCACAGATACGCAGTATTTT. This is translated as CASSKWGGRITDTQYF.